Sequencing of this T cell receptor (beta chain) was carried out in a study of blood T cell repertoires in COVID-19. Study summary: Acute-phase and convalescent COVID-19 samples originated in the United States, Italy and Spain. In each case, the material was cDNA or gDNA derived from T cells, B-cell-depleted T cells, or PBMCs.

This CDR3 comprises 14 residues. Trimming took 4 bases from V and 6 from J, leaving 13 bases between them. Germline CDR1 is SGDLS and CDR2 is YYNGEE. Original handling: The assay estimated nucleated cells by amplifying reference gene primers. Method: immunoSEQ multiplex PCR; TCRdb's copy keeps in-frame clones and lacks some. The V and J calls and clone size are taken from that table; D and trimming were inferred from the DNA. The table lists some 230,000 clones, 80% to 85% of them singletons. The sample was peripheral blood. This chain uses TRBV9 with TRBJ2-2; D gene unclear. The receptor comes from a woman aged 25 to 39 who had recovered from COVID-19. The CDR3 region has the DNA TGTGCCAGCAGCCAAATCACCAGATCCGGGGAGCTGTTTTTT. Translating gives CASSQITRSGELFF.